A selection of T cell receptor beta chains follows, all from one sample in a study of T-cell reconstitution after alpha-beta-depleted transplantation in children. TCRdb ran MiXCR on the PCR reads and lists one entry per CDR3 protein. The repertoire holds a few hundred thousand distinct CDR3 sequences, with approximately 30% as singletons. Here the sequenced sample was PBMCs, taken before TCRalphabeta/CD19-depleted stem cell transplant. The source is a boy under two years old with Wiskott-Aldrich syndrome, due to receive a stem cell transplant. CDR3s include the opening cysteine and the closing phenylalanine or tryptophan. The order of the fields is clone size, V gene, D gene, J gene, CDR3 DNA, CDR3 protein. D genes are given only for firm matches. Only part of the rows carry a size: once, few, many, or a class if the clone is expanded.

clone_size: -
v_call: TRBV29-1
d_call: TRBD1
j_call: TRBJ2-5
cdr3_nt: TGCAGCGTGGGGACAGGAACAGGGTCGACCCAGTACTTC
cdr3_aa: CSVGTGTGSTQYF

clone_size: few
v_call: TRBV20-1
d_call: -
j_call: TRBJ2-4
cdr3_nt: TGCAGTGCTAGACCGAGGGGCAAAAACATTCAGTACTTC
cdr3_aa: CSARPRGKNIQYF

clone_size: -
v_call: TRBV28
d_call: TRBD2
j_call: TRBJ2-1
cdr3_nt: TGTGCCAGCGGTAGACTAGCGGTTTACAATGAGCAGTTCTTC
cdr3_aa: CASGRLAVYNEQFF

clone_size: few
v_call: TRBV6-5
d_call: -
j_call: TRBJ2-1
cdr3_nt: TGTGCCAGCAGTTACTTGAACCTCGCTGCCGTCCCTGAGCAGTTCTTC
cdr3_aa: CASSYLNLAAVPEQFF

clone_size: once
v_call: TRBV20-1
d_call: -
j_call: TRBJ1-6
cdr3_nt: TGCAGTGCTAGAGATTCGGTAAACCCGGGTCAAGGTTCCCTCCACTTT
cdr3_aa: CSARDSVNPGQGSLHF

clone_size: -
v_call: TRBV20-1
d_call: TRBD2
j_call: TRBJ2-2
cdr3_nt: TGCAGTGCTATTAGCGGGAGTTTCACCGGGGAGCTGTTTTTT
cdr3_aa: CSAISGSFTGELFF

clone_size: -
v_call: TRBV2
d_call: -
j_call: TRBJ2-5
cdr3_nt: TGTGCCAGCAGTGCCGGGCAGTACCAAGAGACCCAGTACTTC
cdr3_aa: CASSAGQYQETQYF

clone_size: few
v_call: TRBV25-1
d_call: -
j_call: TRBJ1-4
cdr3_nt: -
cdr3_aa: CASRALWGRRNCFF

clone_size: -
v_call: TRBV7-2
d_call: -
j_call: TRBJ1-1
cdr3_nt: TGTGCCAGCAGCTTAGCGGGGGGCGGATCGAACACTGAAGCTTTCTTT
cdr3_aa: CASSLAGGGSNTEAFF

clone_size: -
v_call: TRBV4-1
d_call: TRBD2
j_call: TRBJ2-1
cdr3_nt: TGCGCCAGCAGCCAAGTGACTAGCGGGAGGGTGTATGCCAATGAGCAGTTCTTC
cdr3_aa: CASSQVTSGRVYANEQFF

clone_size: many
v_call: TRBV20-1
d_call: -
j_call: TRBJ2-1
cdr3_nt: TGCAGTGCTAGAGGACTTAGCTCCTACAATGAGCAGTTCTTC
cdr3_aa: CSARGLSSYNEQFF

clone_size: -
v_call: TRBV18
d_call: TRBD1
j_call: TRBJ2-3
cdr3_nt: TGTGCCAGCTCACCAGAACAGGGGCGCACGGGTACAGATACGCAGTATTTT
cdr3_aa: CASSPEQGRTGTDTQYF

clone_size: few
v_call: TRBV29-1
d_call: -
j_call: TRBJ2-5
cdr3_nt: TGCAGCGCCCAAAGAGGGTCGGGAGAGACCCAGTACTTC
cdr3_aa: CSAQRGSGETQYF

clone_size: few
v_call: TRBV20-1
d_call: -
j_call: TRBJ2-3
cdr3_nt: TGCAGTGCTACCGGACAGCTCACAGATACGCAGTATTTT
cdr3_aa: CSATGQLTDTQYF

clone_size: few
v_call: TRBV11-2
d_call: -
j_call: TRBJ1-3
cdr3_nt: TGTGCCAGCAGCTTAGATGGGGTAATTGGAAACACCATATATTTT
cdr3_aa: CASSLDGVIGNTIYF

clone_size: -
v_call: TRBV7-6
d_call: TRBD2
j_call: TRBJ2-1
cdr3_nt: TGTGCCAGCAGCAATAGACTAGCGGAAAGCAATGAGCAGTTCTTC
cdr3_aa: CASSNRLAESNEQFF

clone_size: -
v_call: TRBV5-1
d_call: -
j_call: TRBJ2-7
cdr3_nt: TGCGCCAGCAGCCAACGGTCGAGCTCCTACGAGCAGTACTTC
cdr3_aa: CASSQRSSSYEQYF

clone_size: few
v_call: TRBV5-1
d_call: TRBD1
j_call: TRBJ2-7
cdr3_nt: TGCGCCAGCAGCCCATCAGGGACAGGGCCCTACGAGCAGTACTTC
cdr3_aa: CASSPSGTGPYEQYF

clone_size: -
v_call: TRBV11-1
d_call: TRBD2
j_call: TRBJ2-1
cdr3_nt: TGTGCCAGCAGCCGACGGGGCGTTCTAGCGGTAGGGCTGTACAATGAGCAGTTCTTC
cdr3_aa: CASSRRGVLAVGLYNEQFF

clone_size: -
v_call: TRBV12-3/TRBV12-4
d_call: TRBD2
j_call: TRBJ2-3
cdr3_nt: TGTGCCAGCCCCTGGGCTAGCGGGAGTACAGATACGCAGTATTTT
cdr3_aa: CASPWASGSTDTQYF

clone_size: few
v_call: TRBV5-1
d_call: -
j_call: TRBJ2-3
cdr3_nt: TGCGCCAGCAGCTTGGTAAGCGGAGGCACAGATACGCAGTATTTT
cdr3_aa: CASSLVSGGTDTQYF

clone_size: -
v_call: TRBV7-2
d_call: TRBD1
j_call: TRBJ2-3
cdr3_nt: TGTGCCAGCAGCCACGGGACAGGGGTTGCAGATACGCAGTATTTT
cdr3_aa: CASSHGTGVADTQYF

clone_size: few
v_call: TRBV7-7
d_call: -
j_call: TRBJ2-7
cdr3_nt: TGTGCCAGCAGCCCTGCTCCCGGGAGTAGCCACGAGCAGTACTTC
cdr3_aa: CASSPAPGSSHEQYF

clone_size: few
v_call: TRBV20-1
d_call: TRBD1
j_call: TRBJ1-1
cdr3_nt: TGCAGTGCGCCCACCGGGACAGGGGGCACTGAAGCTTTCTTT
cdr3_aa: CSAPTGTGGTEAFF

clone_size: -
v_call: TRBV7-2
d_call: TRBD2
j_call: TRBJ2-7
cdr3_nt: TGTGCCAGCAGCTTCTATAGCGGGAGGCGGTACGAGCAGTACTTC
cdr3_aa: CASSFYSGRRYEQYF

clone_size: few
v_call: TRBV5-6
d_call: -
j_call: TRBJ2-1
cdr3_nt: TGTGCCAGCAGCTCAATGAAGGGTGAGCAGTTCTTC
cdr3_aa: CASSSMKGEQFF

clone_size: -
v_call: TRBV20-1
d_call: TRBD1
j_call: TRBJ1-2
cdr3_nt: TGCAGTGAAACACCGGGACAGGGTAACTATGGCTACACCTTC
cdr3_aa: CSETPGQGNYGYTF

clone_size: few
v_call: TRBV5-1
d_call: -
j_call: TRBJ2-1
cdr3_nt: TGCGCCAGCAGCTTGAGTGTGACTAGAGGGGGCAATGAGCAGTTCTTC
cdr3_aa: CASSLSVTRGGNEQFF

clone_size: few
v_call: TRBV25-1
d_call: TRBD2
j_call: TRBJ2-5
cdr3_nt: TGTGCCAGCAGTGCAGGACTAGCGGGAGAACAAGAGACCCAGTACTTC
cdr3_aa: CASSAGLAGEQETQYF

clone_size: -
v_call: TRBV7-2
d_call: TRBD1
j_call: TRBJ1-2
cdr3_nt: TGTGCCAGCAGCGTAGGGGGGACAGGGAACTTGGGCTACACCTTC
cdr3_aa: CASSVGGTGNLGYTF

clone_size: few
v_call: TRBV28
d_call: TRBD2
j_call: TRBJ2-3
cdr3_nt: TGTGCCAGCAGGTGGACGGGAGGGGGAGATACGCAGTATTTT
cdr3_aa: CASRWTGGGDTQYF

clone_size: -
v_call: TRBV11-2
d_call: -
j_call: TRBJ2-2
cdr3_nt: TGTGCCAGCAGCTTCAGGGTCCAGGACACCGGGGAGCTGTTTTTT
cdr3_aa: CASSFRVQDTGELFF

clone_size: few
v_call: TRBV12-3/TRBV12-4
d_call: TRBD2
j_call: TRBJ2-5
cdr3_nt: TGTGCCAGCAGTTTCCCTGCGGGGGGACAAGAGACCCAGTACTTC
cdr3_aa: CASSFPAGGQETQYF

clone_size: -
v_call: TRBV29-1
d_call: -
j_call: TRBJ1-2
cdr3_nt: -
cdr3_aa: CSVATGTNYGHTF

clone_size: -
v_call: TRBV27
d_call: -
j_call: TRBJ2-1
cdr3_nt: TGTGCCAGCACCTTTTTCGGGGGTTACAATGAGCAGTTCTTC
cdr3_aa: CASTFFGGYNEQFF

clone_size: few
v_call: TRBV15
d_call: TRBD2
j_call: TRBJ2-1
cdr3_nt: TGTGCCACCGGGGAGTATAGCGGGACAAGCGATGAGCAGTTCTTC
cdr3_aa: CATGEYSGTSDEQFF

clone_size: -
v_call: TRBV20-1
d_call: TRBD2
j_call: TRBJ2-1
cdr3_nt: TGCAGTGCTAGTCCCATAGGGGCGGGAGGGTTTAGCAATGAGCAGTTCTTC
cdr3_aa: CSASPIGAGGFSNEQFF

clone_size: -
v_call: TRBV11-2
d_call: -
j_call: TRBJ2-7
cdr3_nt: TGTGCCAGCAGCATCGGGACGCGTAGTAGTTACGAGCAGTACTTC
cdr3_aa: CASSIGTRSSYEQYF

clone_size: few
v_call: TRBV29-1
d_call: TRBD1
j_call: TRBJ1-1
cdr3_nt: TGCAGCGTTTCATACAGGGGGCAGTGGAACACTGAAGCTTTCTTT
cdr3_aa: CSVSYRGQWNTEAFF

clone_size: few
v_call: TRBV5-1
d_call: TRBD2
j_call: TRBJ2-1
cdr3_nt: TGCGCCAGCAGCTGGGGACTAGCGGGAGCTGGCGAGCAGTTCTTC
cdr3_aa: CASSWGLAGAGEQFF

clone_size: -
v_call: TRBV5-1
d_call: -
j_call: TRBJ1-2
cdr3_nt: TGCGCCAGCAGCTTACAGGGCAAAGCTAACTATGGCTACACCTTC
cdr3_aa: CASSLQGKANYGYTF

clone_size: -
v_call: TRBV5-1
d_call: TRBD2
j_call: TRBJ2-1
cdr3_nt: TGCGCCAGCAGCTTTAGCCCTTATGCGGGAGATTTAAGCTCCTACAATGAGCAGTTCTTC
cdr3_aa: CASSFSPYAGDLSSYNEQFF

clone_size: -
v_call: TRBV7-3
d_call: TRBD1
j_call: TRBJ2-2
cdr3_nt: TGTGCCAGCAGCTTAGGAGACAGGGCCACCGGGGAGCTGTTTTTT
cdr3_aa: CASSLGDRATGELFF

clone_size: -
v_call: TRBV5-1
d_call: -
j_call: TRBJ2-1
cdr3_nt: TGCGCCAGCAGCTTTCTTTACGGATACAATGAGCAGTTCTTC
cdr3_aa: CASSFLYGYNEQFF